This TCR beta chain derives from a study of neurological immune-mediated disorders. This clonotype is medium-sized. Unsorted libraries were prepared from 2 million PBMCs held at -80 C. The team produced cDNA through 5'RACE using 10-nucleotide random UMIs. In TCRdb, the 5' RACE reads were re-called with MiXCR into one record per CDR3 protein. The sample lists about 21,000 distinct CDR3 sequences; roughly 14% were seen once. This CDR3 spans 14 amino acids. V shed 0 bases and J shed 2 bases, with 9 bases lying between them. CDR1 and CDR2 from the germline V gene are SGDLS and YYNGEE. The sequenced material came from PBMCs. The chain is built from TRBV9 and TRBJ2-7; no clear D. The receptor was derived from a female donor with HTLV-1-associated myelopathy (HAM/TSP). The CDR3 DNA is TGTGCCAGCAGCGTAGACGTGGGTCCCTACGAGCAGTACTTC. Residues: CASSVDVGPYEQYF.